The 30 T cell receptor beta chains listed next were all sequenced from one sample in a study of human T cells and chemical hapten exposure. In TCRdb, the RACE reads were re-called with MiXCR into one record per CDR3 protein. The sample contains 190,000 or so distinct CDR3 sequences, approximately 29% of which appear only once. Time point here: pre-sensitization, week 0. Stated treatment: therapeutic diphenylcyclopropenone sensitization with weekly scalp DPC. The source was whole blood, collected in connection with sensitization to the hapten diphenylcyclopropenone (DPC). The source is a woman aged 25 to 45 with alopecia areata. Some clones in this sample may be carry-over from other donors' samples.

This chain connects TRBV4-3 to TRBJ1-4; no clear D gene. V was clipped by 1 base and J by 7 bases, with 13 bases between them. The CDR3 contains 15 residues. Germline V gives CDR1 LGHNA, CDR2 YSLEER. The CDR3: CASSQGNPVGEKLFF. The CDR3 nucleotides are TGCGCCAGCAGCCAAGGCAATCCGGTGGGTGAAAAACTGTTTTTT.

CDR3 sequence (DNA): TGTGCCAGTAGTCCCACCCCGGGTGGGGAGGGCAATCAGCCCCAGCATTTT. Translating gives CASSPTPGGEGNQPQHF. V is TRBV19 and J is TRBJ1-5; D not certain. Between the trimmed V and J ends, which lost 5 bases and 2 bases, there was a span of 19 bases. Germline V gives CDR1 LNHDA, CDR2 SQIVND (reference sequence). The CDR3 is made up of 17 amino acids.

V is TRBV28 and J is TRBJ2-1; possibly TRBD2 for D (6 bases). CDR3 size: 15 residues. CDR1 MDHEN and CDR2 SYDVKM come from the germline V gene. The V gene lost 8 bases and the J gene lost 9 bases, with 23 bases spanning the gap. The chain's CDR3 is CASLAGTRVPLEQFF. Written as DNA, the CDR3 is TGTGCCAGCCTTGCCGGGACTCGCGTACCTCTTGAGCAGTTCTTC.

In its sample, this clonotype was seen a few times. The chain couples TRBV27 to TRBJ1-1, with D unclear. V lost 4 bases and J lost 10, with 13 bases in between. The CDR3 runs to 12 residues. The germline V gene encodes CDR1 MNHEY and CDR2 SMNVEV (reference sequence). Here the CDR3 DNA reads TGTGCCAGCAGTTCCGGGCCCGGGAGAGCTTTCTTT. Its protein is CASSSGPGRAFF.

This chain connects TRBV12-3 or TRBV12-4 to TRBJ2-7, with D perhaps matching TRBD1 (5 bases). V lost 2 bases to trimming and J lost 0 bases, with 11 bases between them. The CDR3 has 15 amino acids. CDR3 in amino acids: CASSLSGSVSYEQYF. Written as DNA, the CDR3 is TGTGCCAGCAGTTTATCAGGGTCGGTCTCCTACGAGCAGTACTTC.

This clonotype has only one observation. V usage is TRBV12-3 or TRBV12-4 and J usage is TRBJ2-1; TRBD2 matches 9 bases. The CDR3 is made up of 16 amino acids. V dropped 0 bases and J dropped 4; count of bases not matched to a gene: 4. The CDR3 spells CASSLAASGTYNEQFF. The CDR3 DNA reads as TGTGCCAGCAGTTTAGCGGCTAGCGGGACATACAATGAGCAGTTCTTC.

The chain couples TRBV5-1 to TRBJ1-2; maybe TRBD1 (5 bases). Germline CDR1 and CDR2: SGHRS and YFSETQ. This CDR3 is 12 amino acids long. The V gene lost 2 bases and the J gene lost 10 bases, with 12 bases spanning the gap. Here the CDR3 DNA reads TGCGCCAGCAGCTTCGAAGGGGCGGACTACACCTTC. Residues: CASSFEGADYTF.

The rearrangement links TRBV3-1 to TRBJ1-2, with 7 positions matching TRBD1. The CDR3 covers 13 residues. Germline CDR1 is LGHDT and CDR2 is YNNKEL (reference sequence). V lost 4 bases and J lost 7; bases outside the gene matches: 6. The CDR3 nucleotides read TGTGCCAGCAGCCGACAAGACAGGGCTGGCTACACCTTC. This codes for CASSRQDRAGYTF. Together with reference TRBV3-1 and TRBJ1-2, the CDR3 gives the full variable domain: DTAVSQTPKYLVTQMGNDKSIKCEQNLGHDTMYWYKQDSKKFLKIMFSYNNKELIINETVPNRFSPKSPDKAHLNLHINSLELGDSAVYFCASSRQDRAGYTFGSGTRLTVV.

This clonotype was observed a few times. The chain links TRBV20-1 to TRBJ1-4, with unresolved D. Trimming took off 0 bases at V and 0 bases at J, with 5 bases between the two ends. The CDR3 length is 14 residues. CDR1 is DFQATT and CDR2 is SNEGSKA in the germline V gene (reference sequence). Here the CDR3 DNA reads TGCAGTGCTAGAGAATTAACAACTAATGAAAAACTGTTTTTT. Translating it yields CSARELTTNEKLFF.

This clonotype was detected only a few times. CDR3 residues: CASSLNGVMNTEAFF. DNA for the CDR3: TGTGCCAGCAGCTTAAACGGGGTAATGAACACTGAAGCTTTCTTT. The gene calls are TRBV11-2 and TRBJ1-1; D is undetermined. Germline V gene lookup returns CDR1 SGHAT and CDR2 FQNNGV. Trimming shortened V by 2 bases and J by 0 bases, and 10 bases separated the two germline ends. The CDR3 is 15 amino acids.

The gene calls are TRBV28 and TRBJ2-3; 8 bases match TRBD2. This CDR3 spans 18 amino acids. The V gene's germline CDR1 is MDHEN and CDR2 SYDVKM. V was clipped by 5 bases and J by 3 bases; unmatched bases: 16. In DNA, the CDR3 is TGTGCCAGCAGTGCCCCACTAGGCGGGAGGTCTGTTACAGATACGCAGTATTTT. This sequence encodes CASSAPLGGRSVTDTQYF.

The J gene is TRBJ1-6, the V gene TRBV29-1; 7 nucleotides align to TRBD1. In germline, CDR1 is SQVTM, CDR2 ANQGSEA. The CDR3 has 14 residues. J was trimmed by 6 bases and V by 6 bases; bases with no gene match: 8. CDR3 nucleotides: TGCAGCGTGCAGGGGGACAGCCTTAATTCACCCCTCCACTTT. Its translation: CSVQGDSLNSPLHF. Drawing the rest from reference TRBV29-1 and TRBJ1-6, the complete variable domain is SAVISQKPSRDICQRGTSLTIQCQVDSQVTMMFWYRQQPGQSLTLIATANQGSEATYESGFVIDKFPISRPNLTFSTLTVSNMSPEDSSIYLCSVQGDSLNSPLHFGNGTRLTVT.

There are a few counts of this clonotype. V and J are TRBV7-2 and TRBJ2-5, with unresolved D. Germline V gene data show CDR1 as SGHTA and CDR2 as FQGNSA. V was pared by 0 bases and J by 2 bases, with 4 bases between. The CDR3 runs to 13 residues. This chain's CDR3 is CASSLAWQETQYF. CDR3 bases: TGTGCCAGCAGCTTAGCGTGGCAAGAGACCCAGTACTTC.

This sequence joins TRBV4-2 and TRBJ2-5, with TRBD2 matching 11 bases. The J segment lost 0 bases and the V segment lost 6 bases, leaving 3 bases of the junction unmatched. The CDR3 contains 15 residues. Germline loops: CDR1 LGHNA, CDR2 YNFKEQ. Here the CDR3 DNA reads TGTGCCAGCAGTAAGACTAGCGGGGACCAAGAGACCCAGTACTTC. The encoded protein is CASSKTSGDQETQYF.

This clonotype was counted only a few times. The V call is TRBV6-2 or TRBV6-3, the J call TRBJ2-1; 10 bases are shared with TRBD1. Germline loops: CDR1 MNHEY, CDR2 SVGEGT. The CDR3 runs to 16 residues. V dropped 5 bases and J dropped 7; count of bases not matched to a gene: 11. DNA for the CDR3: TGTGCCAGCAGTACCCCGGGACAGGGGTTTAGGAATGAGCAGTTCTTC. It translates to CASSTPGQGFRNEQFF.

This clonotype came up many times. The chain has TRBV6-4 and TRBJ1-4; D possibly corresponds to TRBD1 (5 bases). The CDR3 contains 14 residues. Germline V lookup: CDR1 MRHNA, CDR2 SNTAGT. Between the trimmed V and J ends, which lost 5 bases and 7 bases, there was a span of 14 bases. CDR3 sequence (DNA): TGTGCCAGCAGTACCGGGACGGAGGCTGAAAAACTGTTTTTT. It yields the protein CASSTGTEAEKLFF.

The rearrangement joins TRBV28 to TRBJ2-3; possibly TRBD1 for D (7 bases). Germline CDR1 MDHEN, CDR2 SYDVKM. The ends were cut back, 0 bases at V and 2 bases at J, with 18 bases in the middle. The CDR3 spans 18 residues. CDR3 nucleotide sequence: TGTGCCAGCAGTTTATGGGGGAGGATGGGACAGCTCACAGATACGCAGTATTTT. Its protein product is CASSLWGRMGQLTDTQYF.

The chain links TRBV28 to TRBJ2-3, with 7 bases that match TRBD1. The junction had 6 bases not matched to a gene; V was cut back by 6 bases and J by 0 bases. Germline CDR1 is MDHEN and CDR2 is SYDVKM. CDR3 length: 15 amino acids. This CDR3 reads CASRSGTASTDTQYF. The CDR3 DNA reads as TGTGCCAGCAGGTCCGGGACAGCTAGCACAGATACGCAGTATTTT.

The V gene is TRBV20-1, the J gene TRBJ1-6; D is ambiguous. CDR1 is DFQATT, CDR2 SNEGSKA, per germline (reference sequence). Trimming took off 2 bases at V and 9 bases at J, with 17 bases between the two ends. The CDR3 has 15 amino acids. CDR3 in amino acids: CSARTQLGHGSPLHF. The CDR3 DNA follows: TGCAGTGCTAGAACACAGCTCGGGCATGGTTCACCCCTCCACTTT.

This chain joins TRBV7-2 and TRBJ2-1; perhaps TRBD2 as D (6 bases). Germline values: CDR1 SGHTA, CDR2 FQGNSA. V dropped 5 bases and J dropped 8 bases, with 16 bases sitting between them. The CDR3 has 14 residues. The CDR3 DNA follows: TGTGCCAGCAGCGAAAGTGGGGGAGGAGATGAGCAGTTCTTC. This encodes CASSESGGGDEQFF. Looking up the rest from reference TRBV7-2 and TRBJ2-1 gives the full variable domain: GAGVSQSPSNKVTEKGKDVELRCDPISGHTALYWYRQSLGQGLEFLIYFQGNSAPDKSGLPSDRFSAERTGGSVSTLTIQRTQQEDSAVYLCASSESGGGDEQFFGPGTRLTVL.

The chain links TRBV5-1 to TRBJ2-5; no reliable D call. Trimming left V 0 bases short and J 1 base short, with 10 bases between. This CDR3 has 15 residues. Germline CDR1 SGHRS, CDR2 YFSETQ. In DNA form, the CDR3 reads TGCGCCAGCAGCTTGGCCGATCAGCCCCAAGAGACCCAGTACTTC. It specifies CASSLADQPQETQYF. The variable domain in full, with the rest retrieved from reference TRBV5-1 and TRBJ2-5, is KAGVTQTPRYLIKTRGQQVTLSCSPISGHRSVSWYQQTPGQGLQFLFEYFSETQRNKGNFPGRFSGRQFSNSRSEMNVSTLELGDSALYLCASSLADQPQETQYFGPGTRLLVL.

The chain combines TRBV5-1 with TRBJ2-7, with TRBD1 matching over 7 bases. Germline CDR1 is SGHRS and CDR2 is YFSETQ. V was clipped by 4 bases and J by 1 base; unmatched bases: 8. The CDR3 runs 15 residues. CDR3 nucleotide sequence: TGCGCCAGCAGCCCTCGCGGACAGGCATCCTACGAGCAGTACTTC. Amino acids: CASSPRGQASYEQYF.

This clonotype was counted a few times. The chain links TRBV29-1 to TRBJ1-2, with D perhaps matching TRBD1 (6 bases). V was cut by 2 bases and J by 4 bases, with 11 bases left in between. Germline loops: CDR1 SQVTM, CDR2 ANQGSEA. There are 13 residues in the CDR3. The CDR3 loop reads CSVELQGVYGYTF. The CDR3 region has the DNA TGCAGCGTTGAACTACAGGGCGTCTATGGCTACACCTTC.

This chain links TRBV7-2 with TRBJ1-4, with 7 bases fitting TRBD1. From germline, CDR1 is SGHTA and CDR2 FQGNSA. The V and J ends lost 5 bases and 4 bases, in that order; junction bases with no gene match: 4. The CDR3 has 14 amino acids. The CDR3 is CASSLDRRNEKLFF. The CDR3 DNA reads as TGTGCCAGCAGCCTGGACAGGCGTAATGAAAAACTGTTTTTT. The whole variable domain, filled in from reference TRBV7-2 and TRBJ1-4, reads GAGVSQSPSNKVTEKGKDVELRCDPISGHTALYWYRQSLGQGLEFLIYFQGNSAPDKSGLPSDRFSAERTGGSVSTLTIQRTQQEDSAVYLCASSLDRRNEKLFFGSGTQLSVL.

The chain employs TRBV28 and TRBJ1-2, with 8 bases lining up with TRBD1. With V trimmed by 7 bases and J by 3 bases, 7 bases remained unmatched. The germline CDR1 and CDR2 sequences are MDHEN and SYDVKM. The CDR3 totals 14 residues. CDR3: CASTEGQGHYGYTF. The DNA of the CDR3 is TGTGCCAGCACAGAAGGACAGGGACACTATGGCTACACCTTC.

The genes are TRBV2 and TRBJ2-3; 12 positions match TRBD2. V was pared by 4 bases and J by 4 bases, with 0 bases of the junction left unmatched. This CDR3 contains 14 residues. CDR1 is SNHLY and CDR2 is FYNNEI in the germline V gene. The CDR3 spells CASSGLAGADTQYF. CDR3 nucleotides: TGTGCCAGCAGTGGACTAGCGGGAGCAGATACGCAGTATTTT.

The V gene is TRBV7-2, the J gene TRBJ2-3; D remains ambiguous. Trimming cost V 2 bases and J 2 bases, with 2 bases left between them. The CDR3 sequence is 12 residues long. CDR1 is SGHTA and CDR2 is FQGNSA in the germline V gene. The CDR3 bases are TGTGCCAGCAGCTTATTCACAGATACGCAGTATTTT. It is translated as CASSLFTDTQYF.

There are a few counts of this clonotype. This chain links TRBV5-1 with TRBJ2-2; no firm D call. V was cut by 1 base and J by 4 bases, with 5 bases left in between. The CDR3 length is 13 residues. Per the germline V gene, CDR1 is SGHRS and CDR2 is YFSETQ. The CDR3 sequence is CASSLPGTGELFF. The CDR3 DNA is TGCGCCAGCAGCTTGCCTGGCACCGGGGAGCTGTTTTTT. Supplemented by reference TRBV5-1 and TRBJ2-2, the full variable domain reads KAGVTQTPRYLIKTRGQQVTLSCSPISGHRSVSWYQQTPGQGLQFLFEYFSETQRNKGNFPGRFSGRQFSNSRSEMNVSTLELGDSALYLCASSLPGTGELFFGEGSRLTVL.

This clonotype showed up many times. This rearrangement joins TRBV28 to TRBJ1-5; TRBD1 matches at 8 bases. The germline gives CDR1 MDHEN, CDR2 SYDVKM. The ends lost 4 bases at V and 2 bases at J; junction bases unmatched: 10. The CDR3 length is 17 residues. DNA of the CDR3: TGTGCCAGCAGTTCTACCAGGGGGCTTTTGGGCAATCAGCCCCAGCATTTT. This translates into CASSSTRGLLGNQPQHF.

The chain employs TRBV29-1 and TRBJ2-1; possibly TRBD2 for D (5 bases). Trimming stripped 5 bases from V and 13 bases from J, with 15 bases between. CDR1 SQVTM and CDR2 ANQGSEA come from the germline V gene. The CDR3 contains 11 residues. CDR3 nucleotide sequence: TGCAGCGTTAAGGAACCGGGAATCCAGTTCTTC. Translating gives CSVKEPGIQFF.